The 18 T cell receptor beta chains given below trace back to one sample, sequenced in a study of PD-1 blockade in classical Hodgkin lymphoma. Described time point: cycle 4 day 1 (C4D1), after 6 weeks of nivolumab. All the patients suffered relapse after autologous stem cell transplantation, and brentuximab vedotin exposure differed. The protocol was immunoSEQ multiplex PCR, while the TCRdb copy is restricted to in-frame clones and leaves out a portion. This sample has around 50,000 clones, with about 75% found just once. The source material was peripheral blood mononuclear cells (PBMCs), sampled before the fourth cycle of nivolumab. These receptor sequences come from a human donor with classical Hodgkin lymphoma.

The V and J genes are TRBV19 and TRBJ1-3, with no clear D. The CDR3 consists of 15 residues. The germline gives CDR1 LNHDA, CDR2 SQIVND (reference sequence). The germline V and J ends were trimmed by 9 bases and 0 bases, with 15 bases remaining between them. In nucleotides, the CDR3 is TGTGCCAGCCGCCAAATGGTCCGCTCTGGAAACACCATATATTTT. Encoded protein: CASRQMVRSGNTIYF.

This clone was detected ten times or more. DNA for the CDR3: TGTGCCAGTAGTATAACAGTGGTCCCTCTCACAGATACGCAGTATTTT. Its translation is CASSITVVPLTDTQYF. V gene TRBV19 combines with J gene TRBJ2-3; D unclear. Germline CDR1 LNHDA, CDR2 SQIVND (reference sequence). V was trimmed by 2 bases and J by 2 bases, leaving 14 bases between them. The CDR3 is 16 amino acids.

In this sample, this clone turned up once. The chain is built from TRBV27 and TRBJ2-7, with TRBD1 as a possible D gene (6 bases). The length of the CDR3 is 14 residues. V lost 2 bases, J lost 0 bases, and 8 bases lay in between. Germline CDR1 reads MNHEY; CDR2 reads SMNVEV (reference sequence). DNA for the CDR3: TGTGCCAGCAGTTTAAAGGGGGACTCCTACGAGCAGTACTTC. Residues: CASSLKGDSYEQYF.

This chain connects TRBV18 to TRBJ2-5, with 12 bases fitting TRBD2. Losses at the gene ends were 6 bases for V and 5 bases for J; bases not matched to a gene: 7. Germline V CDR1 and CDR2: KGHSH, LQKENI. CDR3 length equals 15 residues. The CDR3, as DNA: TGTGCCAGCTCTTCCGTCGGGACTAGCGGGGAGACCCAGTACTTC. It is translated as CASSSVGTSGETQYF.

V gene TRBV6-5 combines with J gene TRBJ2-7, with a tentative D call TRBD2 (5 bases). Per the germline V gene, CDR1 is MNHEY and CDR2 is SVGAGI. This CDR3 region has 14 residues. V lost 2 bases, J lost 3 bases, and 11 bases lay in between. The CDR3 DNA sequence: TGTGCCAGCAGTTACGACGGACTCCACTACGAGCAGTACTTC. Translating gives CASSYDGLHYEQYF.

The chain joins TRBV28 to TRBJ1-2; D may be TRBD1 (5 bases). Germline lookup yields CDR1 MDHEN and CDR2 SYDVKM. The CDR3 is 17 amino acids. The V gene lost 7 bases and the J gene lost 0 bases, with 21 bases spanning the gap. The CDR3 here is CASTDRLRWGTNYGYTF. The CDR3 region has the DNA TGTGCCAGCACTGACAGACTGAGGTGGGGTACTAACTATGGCTACACCTTC.

The V call is TRBV13, the J call TRBJ1-2; D perhaps matches TRBD1 (5 bases). CDR3 length: 15 residues. From germline, CDR1 is PRHDT and CDR2 FYEKMQ (reference sequence). V lost 5 bases and J 7 bases, leaving 20 bases between the germline ends. CDR3 residues: CASSRVGHSRGGYTF. DNA of the CDR3: TGTGCCAGCAGCAGGGTCGGACACTCGAGAGGTGGCTACACCTTC.

The genes are TRBV2 and TRBJ1-3; a possible D gene is TRBD1 (5 bases). CDR1 is SNHLY and CDR2 is FYNNEI in the germline V gene. CDR3 length: 15 residues. V was pared by 7 bases and J by 4 bases, with 17 bases between. The CDR3, as DNA: TGTGCCAGCACCCTCTGGGGGGGAGGCGGAAACACCATATATTTT. Amino acid sequence: CASTLWGGGGNTIYF.

J is TRBJ2-3 and V is TRBV6-4; tentative D call: TRBD1 (6 bases). The CDR3 sequence is 18 residues long. Germline lookup yields CDR1 MRHNA and CDR2 SNTAGT. With 6 bases removed from V and 11 bases from J, the gap between germline ends came to 33 bases. The CDR3 spells CASSPRGAHLPAQSGQYF. The CDR3 coding sequence is TGTGCCAGCAGCCCCAGGGGAGCCCACTTGCCCGCACAGTCTGGGCAGTATTTT.

The V and J genes are TRBV27 and TRBJ1-5; 9 bases map to TRBD1. CDR3 length: 19 amino acids. V lost 6 bases to trimming and J lost 4 bases; unmatched junction nucleotides: 19. Germline CDR1 reads MNHEY; CDR2 reads SMNVEV (reference sequence). The CDR3 DNA reads as TGTGCCAGCAGGCAAGATGGGACAGGGCTTGTCGCAATGAATCAGCCCCAGCATTTT. Encoded protein: CASRQDGTGLVAMNQPQHF.

The rearrangement joins TRBV2 to TRBJ2-7; 7 bases are shared with TRBD2. This CDR3 comprises 14 residues. V gave up 6 bases and J gave up 6 bases; unmatched junction bases: 11. The V gene's germline CDR1 is SNHLY and CDR2 FYNNEI. CDR3 sequence (DNA): TGTGCCAGCAGCTCCCTTCGGGAGGTTGGCGAGCAGTACTTC. Translation gives CASSSLREVGEQYF.

V usage is TRBV7-6 and J usage is TRBJ2-7; weak D call: TRBD1 (6 bases). V was shortened by 5 bases and J by 4 bases, with 12 bases between the two germline ends. The germline CDR1 and CDR2 sequences are SGHVS and FNYEAQ. The CDR3 sequence is 13 residues long. The CDR3 DNA reads TGTGCCAGCAGCATAAAACAGGGTTACGAGCAGTACTTC. This codes for CASSIKQGYEQYF. Together with reference TRBV7-6 and TRBJ2-7, the CDR3 gives the full variable domain: GAGVSQSPRYKVTKRGQDVALRCDPISGHVSLYWYRQALGQGPEFLTYFNYEAQQDKSGLPNDRFSAERPEGSISTLTIQRTEQRDSAMYRCASSIKQGYEQYFGPGTRLTVT.

This clone appeared once. The chain couples TRBV5-6 to TRBJ1-1; possible D gene TRBD1, 6 bases. This CDR3 spans 15 amino acids. Trimming cost V 2 bases and J 4 bases, with 15 bases left between them. Germline CDR1 reads SGHDT; CDR2 reads YYEEEE. The CDR3 DNA reads as TGTGCCAGCAGCTTTGGTACAGGGCTTGGCACTGAAGCTTTCTTT. Translating it yields CASSFGTGLGTEAFF.

The chain links TRBV18 to TRBJ2-5; 12 bases map to TRBD2. The CDR3 length is 17 residues. Germline loops: CDR1 KGHSH, CDR2 LQKENI. The J segment lost 3 bases and the V segment lost 2 bases, leaving 7 bases of the junction unmatched. The DNA for the CDR3 is TGTGCCAGCTCACCAGTTTCTAGCGGGAGGGCCGAAGAGACCCAGTACTTC. Its translation is CASSPVSSGRAEETQYF.

The chain couples TRBV9 to TRBJ2-7, with 7 bases aligning to TRBD1. The germline V gene has CDR1 SGDLS and CDR2 YYNGEE. With V trimmed by 3 bases and J by 6 bases, 6 bases remained unmatched. The CDR3 is made up of 13 amino acids. Here the CDR3 reads CASSGLRGTEQYF. The CDR3 coding sequence is TGTGCCAGCAGCGGGCTCAGGGGGACCGAGCAGTACTTC.

The J gene is TRBJ1-1, the V gene TRBV25-1, with D uncertain. The length of the CDR3 is 14 residues. V lost 3 bases and J 2 bases, leaving 10 bases between the germline ends. Germline CDR1 is MGHDK and CDR2 is SYGVNS. The CDR3, as DNA: TGTGCCAGCAGTGATGTGCACCTTAACACTGAAGCTTTCTTT. Encoded protein: CASSDVHLNTEAFF.

This clone was recorded a few times. J is TRBJ2-5 and V is TRBV5-1; no clear D. The germline V gene encodes CDR1 SGHRS and CDR2 YFSETQ. Trimming took off 4 bases at V and 5 bases at J, with 15 bases between the two ends. The length of the CDR3 is 14 residues. CDR3 amino acids: CASSPYDGLETQYF. The CDR3 DNA sequence: TGCGCCAGCAGCCCATATGACGGGCTGGAGACCCAGTACTTC.

V usage is TRBV5-6 and J usage is TRBJ1-2; 7 nucleotides match TRBD1. The germline gives CDR1 SGHDT, CDR2 YYEEEE. V lost 5 bases to trimming and J lost 0 bases; unmatched junction nucleotides: 7. The CDR3 has 15 amino acids. CDR3 DNA sequence: TGTGCCAGCAGTTGGGGACAGCAACCTAACTATGGCTACACCTTC. It specifies CASSWGQQPNYGYTF.